This entry lists 22 T cell receptor beta chains sequenced from one sample in a study of technical replicates of blood from four donors. Produced via immunoSEQ multiplex PCR; TCRdb's table is partial and in-frame only. The table shows around 85,000 clones, with around 94% occurring only once. Sequencing was performed on T cells isolated from PBMCs. The receptors were gathered from a human donor in good health.

This chain links TRBV2 with TRBJ2-7, with D unresolved. Trimming stripped 3 bases from V and 0 bases from J, with 9 bases between. The CDR3 has 14 residues. Germline CDR1 SNHLY, CDR2 FYNNEI. The DNA of the CDR3 is TGTGCCAGCAGTGACGCAGTCGTCTCCTACGAGCAGTACTTC. It specifies CASSDAVVSYEQYF.

V usage is TRBV6-6 and J usage is TRBJ1-1, with 9 bases lining up with TRBD1. The CDR3 totals 16 residues. Germline loops: CDR1 MNHNY, CDR2 SVGAGI (reference sequence). V was pared by 6 bases and J by 4 bases, with 12 bases of the junction left unmatched. CDR3 nucleotide sequence: TGTGCCAGCAGCAATTCGGGACAGGGATGGATCACTGAAGCTTTCTTT. This encodes CASSNSGQGWITEAFF.

The chain employs TRBV5-3 and TRBJ1-2; 8 positions agree with TRBD1. TRBV5-3 is an open reading frame whose function is uncertain. This CDR3 has 20 amino acids. V lost 2 bases, J lost 6 bases, and 24 bases stayed unmatched. The CDR3 spells CARSFWGVLGQGADWNGYTF. The CDR3, as DNA: TGTGCCAGAAGCTTTTGGGGTGTATTAGGGCAGGGGGCTGATTGGAATGGCTACACCTTC.

The J gene is TRBJ1-2, the V gene TRBV2; 7 bases match TRBD1. Losses at the gene ends were 10 bases for V and 8 bases for J; bases not matched to a gene: 16. CDR3 length: 14 amino acids. The germline gives CDR1 SNHLY, CDR2 FYNNEI. In DNA form, the CDR3 reads TGTGCCACCCCAAACATCCGGGACAGAGGAGGCTACACCTTC. Protein product: CATPNIRDRGGYTF. The full variable domain, completed using reference TRBV2 and TRBJ1-2, is EPEVTQTPSHQVTQMGQEVILRCVPISNHLYFYWYRQILGQKVEFLVSFYNNEISEKSEIFDDQFSVERPDGSNFTLKIRSTKLEDSAMYFCATPNIRDRGGYTFGSGTRLTVV.

V and J are TRBV18 and TRBJ1-1; D ambiguous. Germline CDR1 reads KGHSH; CDR2 reads LQKENI. This CDR3 is 12 amino acids long. The V gene lost 8 bases and the J gene lost 0 bases, with 7 bases spanning the gap. CDR3 residues: CASLGLNTEAFF. The CDR3 coding sequence is TGTGCCAGCCTCGGGTTGAACACTGAAGCTTTCTTT.

The chain employs TRBV27 and TRBJ2-7; tentatively, D is TRBD2 (6 bases). The CDR3 is 14 residues long. Trimming pared 6 bases from V and 1 base from J, leaving 13 bases between. Germline assignment: CDR1 MNHEY and CDR2 SMNVEV (reference sequence). Here the CDR3 DNA reads TGTGCCAGCAGCGCGCCCGGGACTTCCTACGAGCAGTACTTC. Amino acids: CASSAPGTSYEQYF.

The chain joins TRBV5-4 to TRBJ1-2; 7 nucleotides align to TRBD1. Germline V gene sequence: CDR1 SGHNT, CDR2 YYREEE (reference sequence). V lost 6 bases to trimming and J lost 5 bases; unmatched junction nucleotides: 10. The CDR3 loop spans 14 amino acids. This CDR3 is CASTTAAGGYGYTF. As DNA, the CDR3 is TGTGCCAGCACCACGGCGGCAGGGGGATATGGCTACACCTTC.

This clone has just one count. The V call is TRBV5-1, the J call TRBJ1-2, with 9 positions matching TRBD1. Germline lookup yields CDR1 SGHRS and CDR2 YFSETQ. This CDR3 is 15 amino acids long. The trim removed 2 bases at V and 4 bases at J, leaving 6 bases unmatched. Here the CDR3 reads CASSFLQGATYGYTF. The CDR3 nucleotides are TGCGCCAGCAGCTTCCTACAGGGGGCTACCTATGGCTACACCTTC.

V gene TRBV27 combines with J gene TRBJ1-2, with D possibly matching TRBD1 (5 bases). Deletions cut 2 bases from V and 6 bases from J, with 13 bases between. The CDR3 consists of 14 residues. In germline, CDR1 is MNHEY, CDR2 SMNVEV (reference sequence). CDR3 coding DNA: TGTGCCAGCAGTTTAAGTGGAGGGGTCGATGGCTACACCTTC. Its protein product is CASSLSGGVDGYTF.

The chain links TRBV5-1 to TRBJ2-3; 7 nucleotides line up with TRBD2. This CDR3 has 22 amino acids. Germline values: CDR1 SGHRS, CDR2 YFSETQ. V lost 0 bases, J lost 2 bases, and 24 bases stayed unmatched. In DNA form, the CDR3 reads TGCGCCAGCAGCTTGGAGTTAGGACTAGGGTCCGGAGGCGGGGAGTTCACAGATACGCAGTATTTT. It specifies CASSLELGLGSGGGEFTDTQYF.

The chain couples TRBV4-1 to TRBJ2-2; 8 bases are a match to TRBD2. Losses at the gene ends were 4 bases for V and 4 bases for J; bases not matched to a gene: 8. The CDR3 runs to 16 residues. Looked up from germline, CDR1 is MGHRA and CDR2 is YSYEKL. As DNA, the CDR3 is TGCGCCAGCAGCCGGACAGCGGGAGTGAGCACCGGGGAGCTGTTTTTT. It translates to CASSRTAGVSTGELFF.

The V gene is TRBV7-9, the J gene TRBJ2-3; 10 nucleotides agree with TRBD2. With V trimmed by 8 bases and J by 6 bases, 8 bases remained unmatched. CDR1 is SEHNR, CDR2 FQNEAQ, per germline (reference sequence). This CDR3 spans 14 amino acids. The CDR3 DNA is TGTGCCAGCCGGGCTAGCGGGAGACTCGATACGCAGTATTTT. Translating gives CASRASGRLDTQYF. The variable domain in full, completed from reference TRBV7-9 and TRBJ2-3, reads DTGVSQNPRHKITKRGQNVTFRCDPISEHNRLYWYRQTLGQGPEFLTYFQNEAQLEKSRLLSDRFSAERPKGSFSTLEIQRTEQGDSAMYLCASRASGRLDTQYFGPGTRLTVL.

This chain connects TRBV30 to TRBJ2-7, with TRBD2 matching 13 bases. V lost 2 bases to trimming and J lost 13 bases; unmatched junction nucleotides: 8. CDR1 is GTSNPN, CDR2 SVGIG, per germline (reference sequence). This CDR3 spans 13 amino acids. The CDR3 bases are TGTGCCTGGAGTCCGGGACTAGCGGGGAGATTTTACTTC. It is translated as CAWSPGLAGRFYF.

CDR3 residues: CASSAADRGDTEAFF. CDR3 bases: TGTGCCAGCAGCGCTGCGGACAGGGGAGACACTGAAGCTTTCTTT. The chain links TRBV9 to TRBJ1-1; 9 nucleotides align to TRBD1. The CDR3 spans 15 residues. The V gene end was trimmed by 3 bases and the J gene end by 3 bases; junction bases not matched to a gene: 6. Germline CDR1 is SGDLS and CDR2 is YYNGEE.

CDR3: CASSLGGVESYEQYF. The DNA of the CDR3 is TGCGCCAGCAGCTTGGGGGGGGTCGAATCCTACGAGCAGTACTTC. V usage is TRBV5-1 and J usage is TRBJ2-7; a possible D gene is TRBD2 (6 bases). V shed 0 bases and J shed 1 base, with 11 bases lying between them. The CDR3 sequence is 15 residues long. Germline CDR1 SGHRS, CDR2 YFSETQ. Combining the CDR3 with reference TRBV5-1 and TRBJ2-7 gives the whole variable domain KAGVTQTPRYLIKTRGQQVTLSCSPISGHRSVSWYQQTPGQGLQFLFEYFSETQRNKGNFPGRFSGRQFSNSRSEMNVSTLELGDSALYLCASSLGGVESYEQYFGPGTRLTVT.

This chain uses TRBV2 with TRBJ2-7, with 8 bases matching TRBD1. After removal of 5 bases from V and 5 bases from J, the junction contained 5 bases not matched to a gene. CDR1 is SNHLY and CDR2 is FYNNEI in the germline V gene. This CDR3 contains 13 residues. The DNA of the CDR3 is TGTGCCAGCAGTCGACAGGGGTTCGACGAGCAGTACTTC. This encodes CASSRQGFDEQYF.

V and J are TRBV15 and TRBJ1-4, with no clear D. This CDR3 region has 15 residues. Germline V lookup: CDR1 LNHNV, CDR2 YYDKDF (reference sequence). Trimming stripped 0 bases from V and 10 bases from J, with 15 bases between. Here the CDR3 reads CATSRDMRREGKLFF. In DNA, the CDR3 is TGTGCCACCAGCAGAGATATGAGGAGAGAGGGAAAACTGTTTTTT.

This chain uses TRBV28 with TRBJ1-1; 7 bases match TRBD1. The CDR3 contains 12 residues. The germline gives CDR1 MDHEN, CDR2 SYDVKM. Trimming cost V 7 bases and J 4 bases; bases outside gene matches: 3. The CDR3 DNA sequence: TGTGCCAGCACGCAGGGGGGCACTGAAGCTTTCTTT. It specifies CASTQGGTEAFF.

The V and J genes are TRBV6-5 and TRBJ2-4, with D maybe TRBD2 (6 bases). The ends were cut back, 0 bases at V and 0 bases at J, with 9 bases in the middle. Germline lookup yields CDR1 MNHEY and CDR2 SVGAGI. The CDR3 extends over 16 amino acids. The CDR3: CASSYSSGLAKNIQYF. CDR3 nucleotides: TGTGCCAGCAGTTACTCTAGCGGACTAGCCAAAAACATTCAGTACTTC.

V gene TRBV7-6 combines with J gene TRBJ2-1, with TRBD2 matching 9 bases. Germline CDR1 reads SGHVS; CDR2 reads FNYEAQ. The CDR3 spans 14 residues. V lost 5 bases and J lost 6; bases outside the gene matches: 5. Here the CDR3 DNA reads TGTGCCAGCAGCGCCGGGACTAGCCTCAATGAGCAGTTCTTC. It encodes CASSAGTSLNEQFF.

The chain is built from TRBV28 and TRBJ2-1, with D perhaps TRBD2 (5 bases). CDR1 and CDR2 from the germline V gene are MDHEN and SYDVKM. The CDR3 sequence is 17 residues long. V shed 5 bases and J shed 0 bases, with 17 bases lying between them. In nucleotides, the CDR3 is TGTGCCAGCAGTAGACTTCTTTCGGGGAGCTCCTACAATGAGCAGTTCTTC. Translation gives CASSRLLSGSSYNEQFF.

This sequence joins TRBV28 and TRBJ1-5; 9 bases map to TRBD1. Germline V gene data show CDR1 as MDHEN and CDR2 as SYDVKM. V shed 3 bases and J 6 bases; nucleotides not matched to a gene: 6. The CDR3 has 15 residues. The CDR3 protein is CASSLPTGGRQPQHF. CDR3 nucleotides: TGTGCCAGCAGTTTGCCCACAGGGGGCCGTCAGCCCCAGCATTTT. The complete variable domain, with remaining parts taken from reference TRBV28 and TRBJ1-5, reads DVKVTQSSRYLVKRTGEKVFLECVQDMDHENMFWYRQDPGLGLRLIYFSYDVKMKEKGDIPEGYSVSREKKERFSLILESASTNQTSMYLCASSLPTGGRQPQHFGDGTRLSIL.